The clone carrying this T cell receptor (beta chain) came up a few times. The antigen is not known. This entry is derived from a study of cytomegalovirus exposure and HLA in healthy donors. Study observations and caveats: In a later analysis, donors in an Asian-associated ancestry cluster reportedly had fewer N-insertions in productive TCRs than the cohort mean.

Germline CDR1 SGHTA, CDR2 FQGNSA. The V and J ends lost 5 bases and 2 bases respectively, with 10 bases between them. The CDR3 has 13 residues. PCR used 60 Vbeta primers and 13 Jbeta primers. The protocol was immunoSEQ multiplex PCR, while the TCRdb copy is restricted to in-frame clones and leaves out a portion. The table includes about 160,000 clones, around 80% detected once. Sequences were obtained from PBMCs. This clonotype was obtained from a man aged 35 to 55 in good health and CMV-seronegative. V is TRBV7-2 and J is TRBJ2-7; D not resolved. In DNA, the CDR3 is TGTGCCAGCAGCCCCCAGCGACCCTACGAGCAGTACTTC. It is translated as CASSPQRPYEQYF.